This T cell receptor (beta chain) was observed in a study of molecular identifiers for immune sequencing clone quantification. This clonotype came up many times. Previously described methods and listed TCR primers were employed for the bulk TCR libraries. One entry per CDR3 protein, called by TCRdb with MiXCR from the PCR reads. The sample includes 85,000 to 100,000 distinct CDR3 sequences, over 20% seen only once; the top ten take 0.85% to 1.2%. V lost 3 bases and J lost 4, with 13 bases in between. The CDR3 loop spans 14 amino acids. Germline lookup yields CDR1 SGHRS and CDR2 YFSETQ. Libraries of naive CD8 cells were prepared from around 20,000 to 1,000,000 sorted cells using 10%, 30% or 50% RNA.

The source is a human donor in good health. Some libraries in this study had Jurkat cell RNA spiked in. The sample was naive CD8+ T cells from blood, with Jurkat cell RNA spiked in. The subset was: FACS-sorted CD8+CD4-CCR7+CD45RA+ naive T cells. The chain employs TRBV5-1 and TRBJ2-5; D call uncertain. The CDR3 nucleotides are TGCGCCAGCAGCTCAAGGCGCACCCCAGAGACCCAGTACTTC. It codes for CASSSRRTPETQYF.